The 3 T cell receptor beta chains given below trace back to one sample, sequenced in a study of radiotherapy plus CTLA-4 blockade in lung cancer. Using immunoSEQ multiplex PCR, the repertoire was profiled, and TCRdb retains in-frame clones only, with some absent. The table has tens of thousands of clones, roughly 80% seen once; the top ten hold about 4.2%. The sample in question was peripheral blood, obtained from a patient treated with radiotherapy plus ipilimumab. These receptors all stem from a human donor with non-small cell lung cancer who had a complete response to radiotherapy plus ipilimumab.

This clone was detected only once. The V call is TRBV11-2, the J call TRBJ1-2, with D perhaps matching TRBD1 (6 bases). Per the germline V gene, CDR1 is SGHAT and CDR2 is FQNNGV. There are 14 residues in the CDR3. V was pared by 5 bases and J by 2 bases, with 12 bases between. CDR3 DNA: TGTGCCAGCAGCCCCCGTACAGGGAACTATGGCTACACCTTC. This translates into CASSPRTGNYGYTF.

This chain uses TRBV5-6 with TRBJ1-5; 7 nucleotides line up with TRBD1. There are 14 residues in the CDR3. The V segment lost 0 bases and the J segment 7 bases; nucleotides outside the gene matches: 4. Looked up from germline, CDR1 is SGHDT and CDR2 is YYEEEE. In DNA, the CDR3 is TGTGCCAGCAGCTTGGGGCAGGGGGACCAGCCCCAGCATTTT. It specifies CASSLGQGDQPQHF.

The chain links TRBV29-1 to TRBJ2-5; D unresolved. This CDR3 is built from 13 residues. V lost 3 bases to trimming and J lost 2 bases, with 10 bases between them. CDR1 and CDR2 (germline): SQVTM, ANQGSEA. The CDR3 reads CSVDTDFQETQYF. The CDR3 DNA follows: TGCAGCGTTGATACAGACTTTCAAGAGACCCAGTACTTC.